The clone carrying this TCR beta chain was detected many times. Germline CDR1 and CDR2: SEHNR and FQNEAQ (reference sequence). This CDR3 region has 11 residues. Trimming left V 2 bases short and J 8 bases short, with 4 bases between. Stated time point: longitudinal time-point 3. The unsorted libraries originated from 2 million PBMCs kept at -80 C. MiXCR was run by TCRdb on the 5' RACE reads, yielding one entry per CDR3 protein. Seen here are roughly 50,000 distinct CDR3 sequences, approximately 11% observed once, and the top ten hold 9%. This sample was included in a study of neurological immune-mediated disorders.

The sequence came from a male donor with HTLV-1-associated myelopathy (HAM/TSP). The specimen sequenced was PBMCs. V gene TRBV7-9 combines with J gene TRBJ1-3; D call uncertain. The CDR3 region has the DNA TGTGCCAGCAGCTTAAGTGACACCATATATTTT. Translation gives CASSLSDTIYF.